This T cell receptor beta chain is from a study of patients and donors after allogeneic stem cell transplantation. This CDR3 is built from 17 residues. Germline CDR1 and CDR2: PRHDT and FYEKMQ (reference sequence). Trimming shortened V by 5 bases and J by 1 base, and 20 bases separated the two germline ends. TCRdb called the RT-PCR reads again in MiXCR, with one record for every CDR3 protein. Altogether over 65,000 distinct CDR3 sequences are present, 26% being singletons, with the ten largest covering 26%. Sequencing was done on a sample of blood, either unsorted or a sorted T cell fraction (not recorded which). The source is a human donor who was either an allogeneic HSCT recipient or a stem cell or donor lymphocyte infusion donor (not recorded which). It is not recorded whose cells these are; they may come from a transplant donor. The chain uses TRBV13 and TRBJ1-2; the D gene is possibly TRBD1 (6 bases). For the CDR3, the DNA is TGTGCCAGCAGCCCGAACCCCCAGGGGAAGAGTAACTATGGCTACACCTTC. It specifies CASSPNPQGKSNYGYTF.